This record looks at one T cell receptor beta chain sequence and its context. Its target antigen remains unknown. Base qualities are not provided; no much larger clone lies one nucleotide away. TCRbeta CDR3 regions were amplified from genomic DNA using the immunoSEQ Assay, a bias-controlled multiplex PCR. The study's processing was this. Within the assay, amplification of reference gene primers was used to estimate how many nucleated cells each sample contained. Sequence reads were collapsed and filtered to measure the absolute abundance of every unique TCRbeta CDR3 rearrangement. For each sample, productive Simpson clonality was calculated as the square root of Simpson's diversity index across productive rearrangements. Sourced from immuneACCESS, this table was stored by TCRdb with only in-frame sequences that have V and J called. A share of the clones is absent; for the studies checked, an unresolved V gene accounts for under half, and the remainder has no known explanation. V and J calls and clone size are copied from that table; D and trimming were computed from the DNA. The sample table lists approximately 260,000 clones, over 75% of them with a count of one. In total, the top ten clones hold 2.1% of the sample.

This specimen belongs to a study of blood T cell repertoires in COVID-19 (TCRdb year 2020). At the level of the whole study: Collaborator samples came from the United States, Italy and Spain and covered acute and convalescent phases of COVID-19. The material from the prospective study consisted of cDNA or gDNA derived from T cells, B-cell-depleted T cells, or PBMCs. The dataset comprised deeply sampled blood TCRbeta repertoires from subjects exposed to, actively infected with, or recovered from COVID-19. The repertoires were released in a freely available public database intended as a resource for research on the immune response to SARS-CoV-2. Samples were obtained from the ongoing ImmuneRACE study (first 160 participants) and from 1,254 subjects provided by 6 global collaborators. Sample metadata almost always included a de-identified subject ID, COVID-19 status, age in years and sex. Where available, HLA class I and class II types were taken from metadata supplied by the sample provider and were not determined by assay-based typing.

Samples from volunteer blood donors who had recovered from COVID-19 were contributed by a second Seattle source. Each collaborating institution followed its own protocols to collect whole blood in K2EDTA tubes. For TCRbeta analysis, collaborators shipped samples in one of three forms: frozen whole blood, isolated PBMCs, or DNA extracted from either of those sample types. Points the paper makes about the study in general: How much clinical and demographic metadata was included differed by source and by participant, and the metadata was provided uncurated.

The CDR3 measures 15 amino acids from cysteine to phenylalanine. CDR3 DNA is the only sequence kept; it has 45 bases, read in frame from the first base. The germline V gene sets CDR1 to SGHRS and CDR2 to YFSETQ. A distance of 14 bases separates the germline ends of V and J, which lose 4 bases and 0 bases respectively. This sequence was found in a woman between 40 and 50 years old who had recovered from COVID-19. The V and J genes are TRBV5-1 and TRBJ2-7; the D gene cannot be named for sure. The sample taken for sequencing was peripheral blood. The CDR3: CASSPEHQSSYEQYF. The sequenced DNA is TGCGCCAGCAGCCCCGAACACCAAAGCTCCTACGAGCAGTACTTC.